Each of the 21 T cell receptor beta chains below was sequenced from the same sample in a study of T cells in localized non-small cell lung cancer. Here immunoSEQ multiplex PCR was the method, and the copy in TCRdb shows in-frame clones only, minus some. The sample yields tens of thousands of clones, about nine tenths seen once. The source material was peripheral blood, sampled before any cancer treatment. The receptors here all came from a man between 40 and 75 years old with stage I lung adenocarcinoma.

This sequence joins TRBV28 and TRBJ1-1; 7 bases match TRBD1. Germline V gene lookup returns CDR1 MDHEN and CDR2 SYDVKM. This CDR3 comprises 14 residues. V lost 5 bases and J lost 0; bases outside the gene matches: 3. DNA for the CDR3: TGTGCCAGCAGTGTAACAGGGGTGAACACTGAAGCTTTCTTT. It encodes CASSVTGVNTEAFF.

V is TRBV28 and J is TRBJ1-4, with 9 bases matching TRBD1. The CDR3 is 14 amino acids. V was clipped by 2 bases and J by 8 bases; unmatched bases: 3. Germline CDR1 is MDHEN and CDR2 is SYDVKM. The CDR3: CASSLGQGREKLFF. CDR3 bases: TGTGCCAGCAGTTTAGGACAGGGGAGAGAAAAACTGTTTTTT.

The rearrangement links TRBV28 to TRBJ1-2; D remains unclear. The CDR3 has 12 amino acids. Trimming took 10 bases from V and 2 from J, leaving 11 bases between them. Per germline, CDR1 MDHEN and CDR2 SYDVKM. CDR3 protein: CAIHDRNYGYTF. The CDR3 DNA sequence: TGTGCCATCCACGATCGGAACTATGGCTACACCTTC.

The table lists this clone with a count of one. CDR3 residues: CASSQDLTFYEQYF. The CDR3 nucleotides are TGCGCCAGCAGCCAAGATCTGACTTTCTACGAGCAGTACTTC. The chain couples TRBV4-1 to TRBJ2-7, with D unresolved. The V gene's germline CDR1 is MGHRA and CDR2 YSYEKL. The CDR3 is made up of 14 amino acids. Trimming pared 0 bases from V and 3 bases from J, leaving 9 bases between.

This clone was recorded only once. This chain uses TRBV5-6 with TRBJ2-7; 8 bases agree with TRBD1. This CDR3 is built from 12 residues. Germline CDR1 is SGHDT and CDR2 is YYEEEE. J gave up 7 bases and V 2 bases, and 2 bases lay outside the gene matches. In DNA, the CDR3 is TGTGCCAGCAGCTTCGGGACAGGAGAGCAGTACTTC. Its protein is CASSFGTGEQYF.

The J gene is TRBJ2-7, the V gene TRBV5-4, with D uncertain. CDR1 and CDR2 from the germline V gene are SGHNT and YYREEE (reference sequence). V gave up 7 bases and J gave up 3 bases, with 20 bases separating them. The CDR3 totals 15 residues. CDR3 residues: CASEKSGVHGYEQYF. The CDR3 nucleotides read TGTGCCAGCGAAAAATCGGGCGTCCACGGCTACGAGCAGTACTTC.

The chain links TRBV7-9 to TRBJ2-3; D uncertain. Deletions cut 4 bases from V and 6 bases from J, with 11 bases between. Germline CDR1 reads SEHNR; CDR2 reads FQNEAQ (reference sequence). This CDR3 spans 13 amino acids. This CDR3 is CASSWPYGDTQYF. CDR3 DNA sequence: TGTGCCAGCAGCTGGCCGTATGGGGATACGCAGTATTTT.

The table lists this clone with a few counts. CDR3 coding DNA: TGTGCCAGCAGCCAAGGCTCCCTCGGGGACGAGCAGTACTTC. Protein: CASSQGSLGDEQYF. This chain connects TRBV4-2 to TRBJ2-7, with D maybe TRBD2 (5 bases). CDR3 length: 14 amino acids. Germline lookup yields CDR1 LGHNA and CDR2 YNFKEQ. The germline V and J ends were trimmed by 1 base and 5 bases, with 12 bases remaining between them.

This clone showed up just once. The V and J genes are TRBV6-5 and TRBJ1-2, with 7 bases that match TRBD1. CDR1 is MNHEY, CDR2 SVGAGI, per germline. Germline trimming cut 2 bases from V and 10 bases from J; bases unmatched to any gene: 4. The CDR3 extends over 12 amino acids. CDR3 sequence reads: CASSYGGGIYTF. The CDR3 DNA follows: TGTGCCAGCAGTTACGGAGGGGGCATCTACACCTTC.

The chain couples TRBV18 to TRBJ1-2; D perhaps matches TRBD1 (5 bases). Germline values: CDR1 KGHSH, CDR2 LQKENI. The CDR3 is 13 residues long. Trimming took off 4 bases at V and 0 bases at J, with 6 bases between the two ends. CDR3 bases: TGTGCCAGCTCACTGGGACCTAACTATGGCTACACCTTC. It codes for CASSLGPNYGYTF.

The chain has TRBV11-3 and TRBJ2-5; TRBD1 agrees at 7 bases. The J segment lost 2 bases and the V segment lost 5 bases, leaving 5 bases of the junction unmatched. The CDR3 is 14 residues long. Per germline, CDR1 SGHNT and CDR2 YENEEA. CDR3 DNA sequence: TGTGCCAGCAGCCCCTTGGGACAGCAAGAGACCCAGTACTTC. It is translated as CASSPLGQQETQYF.

The chain recombines TRBV2 with TRBJ1-4; 9 bases agree with TRBD1. Germline-derived CDR1 and CDR2 are SNHLY and FYNNEI. J was trimmed by 8 bases and V by 4 bases; bases with no gene match: 5. This CDR3 region has 14 residues. CDR3 in DNA: TGTGCCAGCAGTGCACAGGGGGCCTGGGAAAAACTGTTTTTT. Translation: CASSAQGAWEKLFF.

J is TRBJ2-1 and V is TRBV27, with 11 bases identical to TRBD1. V shed 6 bases, J shed 6 bases, and the junction held 7 bases outside the gene matches. Per germline, CDR1 MNHEY and CDR2 SMNVEV (reference sequence). The CDR3 covers 15 residues. CDR3 in amino acids: CASSPWTGGINEQFF. The DNA for the CDR3 is TGTGCCAGCAGCCCCTGGACAGGGGGCATCAATGAGCAGTTCTTC.

This clone is a singleton in its sample. The J gene is TRBJ1-1, the V gene TRBV2; a weak D match, TRBD1 (5 bases). Germline CDR1 is SNHLY and CDR2 is FYNNEI. The CDR3 is made up of 16 amino acids. V dropped 1 base and J dropped 1 base, with 13 bases sitting between them. CDR3 sequence (DNA): TGTGCCAGCAGTGAAGGGAATCAGGGACCGAACACTGAAGCTTTCTTT. This gives the protein CASSEGNQGPNTEAFF.

This clone was seen once. The J gene is TRBJ2-1, the V gene TRBV19; weak D call: TRBD1 (6 bases). V was clipped by 6 bases and J by 0 bases, with 12 bases between them. The CDR3 loop spans 15 amino acids. CDR1 and CDR2 from the germline V gene are LNHDA and SQIVND (reference sequence). CDR3 amino acids: CASSEQGYSYNEQFF. CDR3 DNA: TGTGCCAGTAGCGAACAGGGTTACTCCTACAATGAGCAGTTCTTC.

This clone was observed once. The chain couples TRBV18 to TRBJ1-1; TRBD1 is a possible D gene (6 bases). The CDR3 length is 14 residues. V shed 2 bases and J shed 5 bases, with 12 bases lying between them. CDR1 and CDR2 (germline): KGHSH, LQKENI. CDR3 amino acids: CASSPSQGSTEAFF. The CDR3 region has the DNA TGTGCCAGCTCACCATCACAGGGATCGACTGAAGCTTTCTTT.

Sample share makes this clone medium-sized (0.01 to 0.1%). The chain recombines TRBV27 with TRBJ1-3; 7 bases align to TRBD1. CDR3 length: 14 residues. Germline CDR1 MNHEY, CDR2 SMNVEV (reference sequence). V was pared by 0 bases and J by 9 bases, with 5 bases of the junction left unmatched. The CDR3 sequence: CASSLSDRAGTIYF. CDR3 in DNA: TGTGCCAGCAGTTTATCCGACAGGGCGGGCACCATATATTTT.

The count of this clone is one. This chain connects TRBV9 to TRBJ2-3; 9 bases are shared with TRBD2. With V trimmed by 2 bases and J by 5 bases, 6 bases remained unmatched. Germline V gene sequence: CDR1 SGDLS, CDR2 YYNGEE. The CDR3 runs 15 residues. CDR3 region: CASSVAGGPVDTQYF. For the CDR3, the DNA is TGTGCCAGCAGCGTCGCGGGAGGGCCGGTAGATACGCAGTATTTT.

V gene TRBV19 combines with J gene TRBJ2-2, with 10 bases fitting TRBD1. This CDR3 has 17 amino acids. Looked up from germline, CDR1 is LNHDA and CDR2 is SQIVND (reference sequence). V lost 5 bases to trimming and J lost 0 bases; unmatched junction nucleotides: 6. CDR3 protein: CASSRQGATANTGELFF. The DNA of the CDR3 is TGTGCCAGTAGTCGACAGGGGGCTACCGCGAACACCGGGGAGCTGTTTTTT.

The chain couples TRBV4-2 to TRBJ2-7; D might be TRBD2 (5 bases). This CDR3 is built from 14 residues. From germline, CDR1 is LGHNA and CDR2 YNFKEQ. With 2 bases removed from V and 6 bases from J, the gap between germline ends came to 14 bases. In nucleotides, the CDR3 is TGTGCCAGCAGCCAACAGACCACTAGATCCGAGCAGTACTTC. Encoded protein: CASSQQTTRSEQYF.

This clone was recorded only once. The V gene is TRBV9, the J gene TRBJ2-7, with D perhaps being TRBD1 or TRBD2 (5 bases each). V dropped 0 bases and J dropped 6 bases, with 16 bases sitting between them. This CDR3 is 15 amino acids long. The germline CDR1 and CDR2 sequences are SGDLS and YYNGEE. CDR3 sequence reads: CASSVEGRGAGEQYF. The CDR3 coding sequence is TGTGCCAGCAGCGTAGAAGGTCGTGGGGCGGGCGAGCAGTACTTC.